Sequencing of this T cell receptor (beta chain) was carried out in a study of T cell clonotyping in hematopoietic cell transplantation. General study results and limits: Broader posttransplant TCR repertoire diversity was predicted by graft donor and pretransplant recipient Inverse Simpson Index values. Without cell sorting, CD4 versus CD8 contributions remain unresolved. After transplant, recipient diversity fell while pathologically expanded clonotypes grew through day 180.

Remarks on this clone: Its target is unknown.

V was cut by 4 bases and J by 1 base, with 8 bases left in between. Germline CDR1 SNHLY, CDR2 FYNNEI. CDR3 length: 13 amino acids. Sequenced by immunoSEQ multiplex PCR; TCRdb stores in-frame clones only, minus some. The table includes 65,000 to 75,000 clones, approximately 94% detected once. The sequence was collected from a man over 45 in good health. Some clones in this sample may be carry-over from other donors' samples. The V call is TRBV2, the J call TRBJ2-7, with D possibly matching TRBD1 (5 bases). The sequenced sample was peripheral blood mononuclear cells. The CDR3 DNA reads TGTGCCAGCAGTGTTCCAGGGTCCTACGAGCAGTACTTC. This gives the protein CASSVPGSYEQYF. The full variable domain, in which reference TRBV2 and TRBJ2-7 provide the parts outside the CDR3, is EPEVTQTPSHQVTQMGQEVILRCVPISNHLYFYWYRQILGQKVEFLVSFYNNEISEKSEIFDDQFSVERPDGSNFTLKIRSTKLEDSAMYFCASSVPGSYEQYFGPGTRLTVT.